The entry below gives a single T cell receptor (beta chain) sequence along with its context. A much bigger clone sits one base away, suggesting this may be a read error. The data derive from a study of shared clonotypes between healthy human individuals. The germline V gene encodes CDR1 GTSNPN and CDR2 SVGIG (reference sequence). The CDR3 runs to 12 residues. Produced via immunoSEQ multiplex PCR; TCRdb's table is partial and in-frame only. The table includes 950,000 to 1,200,000 clones, around 77% detected once. Input material: memory CD4+ T cells from PBMCs. The subset here: CD45RA-negative fraction. The rearrangement uses TRBV30 and TRBJ2-2; the D gene is possibly TRBD1 (6 bases). The receptor was derived from a young man in good health. Some clones in this sample may be carry-over from other donors' samples. CDR3 amino acids: CAWSWDTRELFF. The DNA for the CDR3 is TGTGCCTGGTCGTGGGACACCAGGGAGCTGTTTTTT.